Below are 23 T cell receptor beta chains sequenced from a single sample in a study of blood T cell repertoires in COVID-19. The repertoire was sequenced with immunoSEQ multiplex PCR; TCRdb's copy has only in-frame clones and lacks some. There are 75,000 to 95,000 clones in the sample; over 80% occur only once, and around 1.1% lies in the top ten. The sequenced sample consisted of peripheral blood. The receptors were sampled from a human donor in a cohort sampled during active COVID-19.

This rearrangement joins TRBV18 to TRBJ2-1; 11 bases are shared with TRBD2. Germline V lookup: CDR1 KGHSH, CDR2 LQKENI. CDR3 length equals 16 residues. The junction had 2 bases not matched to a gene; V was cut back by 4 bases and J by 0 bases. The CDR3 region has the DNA TGTGCCAGCTCACTTACTAGCGGGAGCTCCTACAATGAGCAGTTCTTC. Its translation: CASSLTSGSSYNEQFF.

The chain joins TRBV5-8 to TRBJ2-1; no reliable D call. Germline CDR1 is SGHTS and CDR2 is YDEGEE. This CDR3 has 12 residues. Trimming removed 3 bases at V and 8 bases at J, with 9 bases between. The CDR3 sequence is CASSSTDYEQFF. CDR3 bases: TGTGCCAGCAGCTCGACTGACTATGAGCAGTTCTTC.

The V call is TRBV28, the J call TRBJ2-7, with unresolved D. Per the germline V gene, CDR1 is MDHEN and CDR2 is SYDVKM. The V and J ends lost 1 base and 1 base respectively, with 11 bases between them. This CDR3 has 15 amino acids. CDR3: CASSLYVPPSYEQYF. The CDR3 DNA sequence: TGTGCCAGCAGTTTATATGTCCCCCCTTCCTACGAGCAGTACTTC.

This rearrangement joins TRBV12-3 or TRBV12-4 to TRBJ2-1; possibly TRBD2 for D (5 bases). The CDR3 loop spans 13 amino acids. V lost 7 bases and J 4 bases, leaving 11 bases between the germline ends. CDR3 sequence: CASTPTIYNEQFF. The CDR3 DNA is TGTGCCAGCACCCCGACTATTTACAATGAGCAGTTCTTC.

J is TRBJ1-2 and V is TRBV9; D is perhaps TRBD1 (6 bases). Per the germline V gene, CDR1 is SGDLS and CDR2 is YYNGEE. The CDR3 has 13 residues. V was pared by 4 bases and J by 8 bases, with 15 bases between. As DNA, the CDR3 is TGTGCCAGCAGCCCTATCCCAGGGGAAGGCTACACCTTC. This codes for CASSPIPGEGYTF. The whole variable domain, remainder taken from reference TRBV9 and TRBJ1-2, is DSGVTQTPKHLITATGQRVTLRCSPRSGDLSVYWYQQSLDQGLQFLIQYYNGEERAKGNILERFSAQQFPDLHSELNLSSLELGDSALYFCASSPIPGEGYTFGSGTRLTVV.

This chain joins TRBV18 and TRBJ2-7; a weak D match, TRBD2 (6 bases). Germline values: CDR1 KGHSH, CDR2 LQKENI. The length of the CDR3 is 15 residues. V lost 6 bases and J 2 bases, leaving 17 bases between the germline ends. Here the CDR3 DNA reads TGTGCCAGCTCGGCCCTCGGAGGGGCAACCTACGAGCAGTACTTC. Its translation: CASSALGGATYEQYF.

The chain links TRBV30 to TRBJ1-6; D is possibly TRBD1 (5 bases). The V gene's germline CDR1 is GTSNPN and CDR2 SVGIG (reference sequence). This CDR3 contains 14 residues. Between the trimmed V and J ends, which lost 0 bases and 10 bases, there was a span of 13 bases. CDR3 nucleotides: TGTGCCTGGAGTGTATTCGCCGGGGGATCACCCCTCCACTTT. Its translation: CAWSVFAGGSPLHF. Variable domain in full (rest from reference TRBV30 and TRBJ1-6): SQTIHQWPATLVQPVGSPLSLECTVEGTSNPNLYWYRQAAGRGLQLLFYSVGIGQISSEVPQNLSASRPQDRQFILSSKKLLLSDSGFYLCAWSVFAGGSPLHFGNGTRLTVT.

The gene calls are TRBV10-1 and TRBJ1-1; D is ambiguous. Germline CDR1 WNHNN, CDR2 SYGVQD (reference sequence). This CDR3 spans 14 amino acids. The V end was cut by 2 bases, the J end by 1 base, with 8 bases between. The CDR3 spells CASSEAGWNTEAFF. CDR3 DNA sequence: TGCGCCAGCAGTGAGGCGGGTTGGAACACTGAAGCTTTCTTT.

This CDR3 is CASSYDRGIIHEQYF. CDR3 DNA: TGTGCCAGCAGTTACGATAGGGGAATCATCCACGAGCAGTACTTC. The rearrangement links TRBV6-2 or TRBV6-3 to TRBJ2-7, with a weak D call TRBD1 (5 bases). Trimming removed 2 bases from V and 5 bases from J, with 16 bases in between. The CDR3 consists of 15 residues. In germline, CDR1 is MNHEY, CDR2 SVGEGT.

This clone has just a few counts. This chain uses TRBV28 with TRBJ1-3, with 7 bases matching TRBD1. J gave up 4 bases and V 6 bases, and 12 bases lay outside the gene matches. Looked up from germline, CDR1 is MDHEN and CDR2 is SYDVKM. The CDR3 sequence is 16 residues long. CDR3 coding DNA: TGTGCCAGCAGCCCCCCGGGGGGGACAGCCGGAAACACCATATATTTT. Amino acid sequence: CASSPPGGTAGNTIYF.

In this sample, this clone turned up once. CDR3 sequence: CASRILSGAEDEQFF. Here the CDR3 DNA reads TGTGCCAGCCGCATCTTAAGCGGGGCAGAGGATGAGCAGTTCTTC. This sequence joins TRBV18 and TRBJ2-1; TRBD2 matches 7 bases. The germline V gene encodes CDR1 KGHSH and CDR2 LQKENI. The length of the CDR3 is 15 residues. J was trimmed by 8 bases and V by 8 bases; bases with no gene match: 15.

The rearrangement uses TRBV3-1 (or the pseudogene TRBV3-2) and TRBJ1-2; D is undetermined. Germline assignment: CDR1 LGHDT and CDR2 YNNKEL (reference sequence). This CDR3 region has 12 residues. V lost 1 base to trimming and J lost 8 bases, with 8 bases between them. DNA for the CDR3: TGTGCCAGCAGCCAAGTAACAGAGGGCTACACCTTC. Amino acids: CASSQVTEGYTF.

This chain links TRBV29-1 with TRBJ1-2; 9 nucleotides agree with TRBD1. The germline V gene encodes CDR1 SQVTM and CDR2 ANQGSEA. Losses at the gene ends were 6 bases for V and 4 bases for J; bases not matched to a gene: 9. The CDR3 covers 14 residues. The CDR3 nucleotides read TGCAGCGTGCCCCGGGACAGGGAATCCTATGGCTACACCTTC. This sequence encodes CSVPRDRESYGYTF.

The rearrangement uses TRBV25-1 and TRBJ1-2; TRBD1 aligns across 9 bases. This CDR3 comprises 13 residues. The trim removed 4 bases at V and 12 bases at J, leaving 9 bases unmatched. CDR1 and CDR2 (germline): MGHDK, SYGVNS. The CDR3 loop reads CASSGTGVGVNTF. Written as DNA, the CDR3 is TGTGCCAGCAGTGGGACAGGGGTGGGAGTCAACACCTTC.

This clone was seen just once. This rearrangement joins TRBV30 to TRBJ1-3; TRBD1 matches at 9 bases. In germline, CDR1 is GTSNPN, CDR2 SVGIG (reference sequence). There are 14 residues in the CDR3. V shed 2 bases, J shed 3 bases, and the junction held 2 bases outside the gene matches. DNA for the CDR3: TGTGCCTGGAGTAAGACAGGGGGTGGAAACACCATATATTTT. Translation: CAWSKTGGGNTIYF.

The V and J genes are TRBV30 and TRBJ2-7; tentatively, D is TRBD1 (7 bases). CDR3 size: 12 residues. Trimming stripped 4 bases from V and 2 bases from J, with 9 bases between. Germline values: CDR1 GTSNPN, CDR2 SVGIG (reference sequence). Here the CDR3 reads CAWTGGTYEQYF. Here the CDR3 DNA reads TGTGCCTGGACAGGGGGGACCTACGAGCAGTACTTC.

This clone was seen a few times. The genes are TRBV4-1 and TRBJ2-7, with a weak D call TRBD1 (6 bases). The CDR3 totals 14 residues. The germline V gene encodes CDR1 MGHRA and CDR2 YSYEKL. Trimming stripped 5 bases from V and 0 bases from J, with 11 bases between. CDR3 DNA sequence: TGCGCCAGCAGCTCCGGGACATCCTCCTACGAGCAGTACTTC. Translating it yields CASSSGTSSYEQYF.

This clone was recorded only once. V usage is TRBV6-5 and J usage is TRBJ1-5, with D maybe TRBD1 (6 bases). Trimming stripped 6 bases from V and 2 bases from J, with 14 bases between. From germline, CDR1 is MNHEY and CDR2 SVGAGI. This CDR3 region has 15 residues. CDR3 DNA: TGTGCCAGCAGCCCGGGACATTTTGGCAATCAGCCCCAGCATTTT. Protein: CASSPGHFGNQPQHF.

The CDR3 region is CASRLTGTSSGANVLTF. In DNA form, the CDR3 reads TGCGCCAGCAGACTAACCGGGACATCCTCTGGGGCCAACGTCCTGACTTTC. The V gene is TRBV10-2, the J gene TRBJ2-6, with D maybe TRBD1 (6 bases). The CDR3 length is 17 residues. Germline V lookup: CDR1 WSHSY, CDR2 SAAADI. V lost 6 bases and J 0 bases, leaving 15 bases between the germline ends.

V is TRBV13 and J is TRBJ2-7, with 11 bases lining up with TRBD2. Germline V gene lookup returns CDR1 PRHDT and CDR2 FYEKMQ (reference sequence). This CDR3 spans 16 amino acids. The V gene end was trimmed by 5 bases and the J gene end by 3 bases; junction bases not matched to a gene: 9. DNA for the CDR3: TGTGCCAGCAGCCGGACTAGCGGGCCCCCTCGCTACGAGCAGTACTTC. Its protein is CASSRTSGPPRYEQYF. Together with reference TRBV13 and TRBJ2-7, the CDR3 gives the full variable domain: AAGVIQSPRHLIKEKRETATLKCYPIPRHDTVYWYQQGPGQDPQFLISFYEKMQSDKGSIPDRFSAQQFSDYHSELNMSSLELGDSALYFCASSRTSGPPRYEQYFGPGTRLTVT.

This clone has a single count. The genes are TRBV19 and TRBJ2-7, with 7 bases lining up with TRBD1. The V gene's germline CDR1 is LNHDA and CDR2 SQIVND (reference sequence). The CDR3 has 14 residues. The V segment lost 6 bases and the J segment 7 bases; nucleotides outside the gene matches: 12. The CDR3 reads CASSPGQSLWEQYF. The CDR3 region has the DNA TGTGCCAGTAGCCCGGGACAGAGTCTGTGGGAGCAGTACTTC.

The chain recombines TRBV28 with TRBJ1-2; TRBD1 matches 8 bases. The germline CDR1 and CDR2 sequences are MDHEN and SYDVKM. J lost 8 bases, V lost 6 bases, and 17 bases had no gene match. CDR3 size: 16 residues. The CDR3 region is CASRGGNLGTGLGYTF. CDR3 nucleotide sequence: TGTGCCAGCAGAGGAGGAAACTTAGGGACAGGCTTAGGCTACACCTTC.

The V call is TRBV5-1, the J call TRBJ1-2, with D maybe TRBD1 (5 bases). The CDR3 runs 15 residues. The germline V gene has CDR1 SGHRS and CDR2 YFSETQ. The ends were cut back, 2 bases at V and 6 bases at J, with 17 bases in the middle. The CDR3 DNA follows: TGCGCCAGCAGCTTAGGGCAGGGAAATCCAGATGGCTACACCTTC. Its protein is CASSLGQGNPDGYTF.